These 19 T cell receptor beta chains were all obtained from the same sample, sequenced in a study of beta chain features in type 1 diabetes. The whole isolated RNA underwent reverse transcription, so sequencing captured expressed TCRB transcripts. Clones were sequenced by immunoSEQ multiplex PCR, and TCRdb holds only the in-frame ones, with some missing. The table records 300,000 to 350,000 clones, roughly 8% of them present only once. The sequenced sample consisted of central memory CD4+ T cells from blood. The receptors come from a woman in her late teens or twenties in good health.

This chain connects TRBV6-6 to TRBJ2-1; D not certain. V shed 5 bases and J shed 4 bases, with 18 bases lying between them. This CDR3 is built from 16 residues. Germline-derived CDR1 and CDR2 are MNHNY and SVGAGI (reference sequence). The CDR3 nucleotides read TGTGCCAGCAGTCCGCGCGATGGACGGAGATACAATGAGCAGTTCTTC. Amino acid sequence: CASSPRDGRRYNEQFF.

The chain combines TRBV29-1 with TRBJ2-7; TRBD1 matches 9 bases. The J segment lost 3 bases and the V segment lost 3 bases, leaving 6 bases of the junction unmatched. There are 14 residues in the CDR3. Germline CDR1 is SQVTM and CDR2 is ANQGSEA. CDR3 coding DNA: TGCAGCGTTGATGATGGGACAGGGCGCTACGAGCAGTACTTC. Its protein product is CSVDDGTGRYEQYF.

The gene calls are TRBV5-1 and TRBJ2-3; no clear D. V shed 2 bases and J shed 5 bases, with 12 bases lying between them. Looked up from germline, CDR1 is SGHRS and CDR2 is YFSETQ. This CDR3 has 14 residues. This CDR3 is CASSFPQAGDTQYF. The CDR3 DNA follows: TGCGCCAGCAGCTTTCCGCAGGCCGGAGATACGCAGTATTTT.

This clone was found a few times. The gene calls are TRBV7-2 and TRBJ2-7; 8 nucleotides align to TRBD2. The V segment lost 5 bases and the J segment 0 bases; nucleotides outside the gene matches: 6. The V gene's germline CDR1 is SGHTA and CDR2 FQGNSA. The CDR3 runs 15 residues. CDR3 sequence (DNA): TGTGCCAGCAGCCTTTGGGCGGGAGGCTCCTACGAGCAGTACTTC. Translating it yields CASSLWAGGSYEQYF. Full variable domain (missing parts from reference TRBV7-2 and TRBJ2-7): GAGVSQSPSNKVTEKGKDVELRCDPISGHTALYWYRQSLGQGLEFLIYFQGNSAPDKSGLPSDRFSAERTGGSVSTLTIQRTQQEDSAVYLCASSLWAGGSYEQYFGPGTRLTVT.

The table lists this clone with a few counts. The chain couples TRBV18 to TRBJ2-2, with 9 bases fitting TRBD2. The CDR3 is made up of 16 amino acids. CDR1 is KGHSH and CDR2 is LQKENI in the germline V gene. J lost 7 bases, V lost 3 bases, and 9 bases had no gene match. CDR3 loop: CASSPSSGNRGGELFF. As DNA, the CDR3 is TGTGCCAGCTCACCTTCTAGCGGGAACCGTGGCGGGGAGCTGTTTTTT.

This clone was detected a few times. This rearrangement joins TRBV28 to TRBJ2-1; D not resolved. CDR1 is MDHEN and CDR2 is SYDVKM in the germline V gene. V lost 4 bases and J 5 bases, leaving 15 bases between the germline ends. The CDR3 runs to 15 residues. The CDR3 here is CASSSQRARNNEQFF. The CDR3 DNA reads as TGTGCCAGCAGTTCTCAACGGGCCCGAAACAATGAGCAGTTCTTC.

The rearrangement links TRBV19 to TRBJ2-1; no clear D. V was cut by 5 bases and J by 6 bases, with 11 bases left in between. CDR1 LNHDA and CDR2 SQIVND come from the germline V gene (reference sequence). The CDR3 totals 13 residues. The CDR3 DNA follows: TGTGCCAGTAGTTCCGGTGTAGTCAATGAGCAGTTCTTC. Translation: CASSSGVVNEQFF.

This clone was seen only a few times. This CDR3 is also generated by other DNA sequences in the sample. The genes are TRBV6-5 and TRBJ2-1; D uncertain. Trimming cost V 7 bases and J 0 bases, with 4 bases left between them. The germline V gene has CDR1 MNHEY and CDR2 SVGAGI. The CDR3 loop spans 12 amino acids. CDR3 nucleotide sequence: TGTGCCAGCACTAGCTCCTACAATGAGCAGTTCTTC. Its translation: CASTSSYNEQFF.

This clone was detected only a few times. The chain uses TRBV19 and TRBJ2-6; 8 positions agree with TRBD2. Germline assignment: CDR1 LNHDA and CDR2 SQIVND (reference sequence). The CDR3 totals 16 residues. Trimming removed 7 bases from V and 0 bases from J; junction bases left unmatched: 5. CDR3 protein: CASKDGRASGANVLTF. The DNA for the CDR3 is TGTGCCAGTAAGGACGGGAGGGCCTCTGGGGCCAACGTCCTGACTTTC.

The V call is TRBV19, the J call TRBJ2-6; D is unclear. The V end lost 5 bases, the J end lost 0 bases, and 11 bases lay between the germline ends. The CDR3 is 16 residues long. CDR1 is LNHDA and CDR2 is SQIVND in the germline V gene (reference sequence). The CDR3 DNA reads TGTGCCAGTAGTCCGGCGGTAAGCTCTGGGGCCAACGTCCTGACTTTC. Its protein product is CASSPAVSSGANVLTF.

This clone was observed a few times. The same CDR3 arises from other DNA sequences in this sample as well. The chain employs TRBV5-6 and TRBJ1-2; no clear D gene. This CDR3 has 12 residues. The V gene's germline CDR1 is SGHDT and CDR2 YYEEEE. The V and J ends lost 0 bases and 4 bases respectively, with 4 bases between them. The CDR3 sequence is CASSLGSYGYTF. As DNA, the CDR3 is TGTGCCAGCAGCTTGGGCAGCTATGGCTACACCTTC.

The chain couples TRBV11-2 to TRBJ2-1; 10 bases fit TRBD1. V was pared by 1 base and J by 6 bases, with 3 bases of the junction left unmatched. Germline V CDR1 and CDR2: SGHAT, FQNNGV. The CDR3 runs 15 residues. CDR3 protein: CASSLGTGGTNEQFF. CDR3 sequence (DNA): TGTGCCAGCAGCTTAGGGACAGGGGGGACCAATGAGCAGTTCTTC. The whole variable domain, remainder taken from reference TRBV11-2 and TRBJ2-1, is EAGVAQSPRYKIIEKRQSVAFWCNPISGHATLYWYQQILGQGPKLLIQFQNNGVVDDSQLPKDRFSAERLKGVDSTLKIQPAKLEDSAVYLCASSLGTGGTNEQFFGPGTRLTVL.

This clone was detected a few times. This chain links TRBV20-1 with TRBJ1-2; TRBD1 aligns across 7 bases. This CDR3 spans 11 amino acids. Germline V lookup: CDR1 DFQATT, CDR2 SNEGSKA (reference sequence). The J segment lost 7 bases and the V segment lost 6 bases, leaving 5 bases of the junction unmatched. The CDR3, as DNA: TGCAGTGCCACAACAGGGGTTGGCTACACCTTC. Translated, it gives CSATTGVGYTF.

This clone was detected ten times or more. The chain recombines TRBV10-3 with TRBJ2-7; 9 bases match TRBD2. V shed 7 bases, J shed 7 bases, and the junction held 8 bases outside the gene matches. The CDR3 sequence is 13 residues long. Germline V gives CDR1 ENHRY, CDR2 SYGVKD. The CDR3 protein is CAITEAGGQEQYF. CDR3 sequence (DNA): TGTGCCATCACTGAAGCGGGAGGACAAGAGCAGTACTTC.

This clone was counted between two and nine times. CDR3 residues: CASSRLGYTF. CDR3 DNA sequence: TGTGCCAGCAGCCGACTTGGCTACACCTTC. The chain combines TRBV28 with TRBJ1-2; no clear D gene. The CDR3 contains 10 residues. V shed 6 bases and J shed 7 bases, with 6 bases lying between them. In germline, CDR1 is MDHEN, CDR2 SYDVKM.

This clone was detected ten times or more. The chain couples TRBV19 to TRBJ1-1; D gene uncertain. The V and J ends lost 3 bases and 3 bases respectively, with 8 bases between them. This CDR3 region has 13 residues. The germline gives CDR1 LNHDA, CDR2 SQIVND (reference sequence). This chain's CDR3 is CASSMKGDTEAFF. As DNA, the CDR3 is TGTGCCAGTAGTATGAAAGGAGACACTGAAGCTTTCTTT.

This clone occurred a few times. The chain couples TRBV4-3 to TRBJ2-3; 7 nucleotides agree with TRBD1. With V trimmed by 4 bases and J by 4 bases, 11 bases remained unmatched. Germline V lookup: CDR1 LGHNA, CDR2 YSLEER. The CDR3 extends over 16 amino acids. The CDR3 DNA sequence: TGCGCCAGCAGCCTCACAAGGGGGCGAGGGGCAGATACGCAGTATTTT. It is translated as CASSLTRGRGADTQYF.

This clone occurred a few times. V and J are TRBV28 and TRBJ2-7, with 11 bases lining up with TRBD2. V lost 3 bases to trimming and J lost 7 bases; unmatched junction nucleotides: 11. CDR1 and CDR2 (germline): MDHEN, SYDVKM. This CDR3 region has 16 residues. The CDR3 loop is CASSLGGSGRAREQYF. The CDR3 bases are TGTGCCAGCAGTTTGGGGGGTAGCGGGAGGGCCCGAGAGCAGTACTTC.

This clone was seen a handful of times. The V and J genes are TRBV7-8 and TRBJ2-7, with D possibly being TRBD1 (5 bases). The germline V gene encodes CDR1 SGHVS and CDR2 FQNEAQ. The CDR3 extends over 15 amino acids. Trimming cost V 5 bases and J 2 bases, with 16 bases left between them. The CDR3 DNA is TGTGCCAGCAGCGACCAGGGTCTAGGCCCCTACGAGCAGTACTTC. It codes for CASSDQGLGPYEQYF.